Shown below are 14 T cell receptor beta chains from a single sample sequenced in a study of memory CD4+ T cells and cytomegalovirus serostatus. TCRdb keeps only in-frame clones here, not all; method: immunoSEQ multiplex PCR. The sample lists about 38,000 clones; 65% to 80% were seen once. Single viable CD3+CD4+CD8-CD45RO+ cells were sorted as the memory CD4+ T cells. Sequenced input: memory CD4+ T cells from blood. These receptors all stem from an adult in good health and CMV-seropositive.

V is TRBV27 and J is TRBJ1-4; possibly TRBD1 for D (5 bases). The CDR3 is 16 amino acids. Trimming pared 2 bases from V and 8 bases from J, leaving 18 bases between. Germline CDR1 and CDR2: MNHEY and SMNVEV (reference sequence). CDR3: CASSLAARGLGEKLFF. Here the CDR3 DNA reads TGTGCCAGCAGTTTAGCGGCCCGGGGCCTCGGGGAAAAACTGTTTTTT.

The V and J genes are TRBV18 and TRBJ1-3, with 10 bases that match TRBD1. Germline CDR1 KGHSH, CDR2 LQKENI. V shed 5 bases and J 4 bases; nucleotides not matched to a gene: 11. The CDR3 length is 17 residues. The CDR3 DNA sequence: TGTGCCAGCTCATCCCCCGGGACAGGGGATGGAGGAAACACCATATATTTT. It is translated as CASSSPGTGDGGNTIYF. Drawing the rest from reference TRBV18 and TRBJ1-3, the complete variable domain is NAGVMQNPRHLVRRRGQEARLRCSPMKGHSHVYWYRQLPEEGLKFMVYLQKENIIDESGMPKERFSAEFPKEGPSILRIQQVVRGDSAAYFCASSSPGTGDGGNTIYFGEGSWLTVV.

J is TRBJ2-7 and V is TRBV4-3; 8 bases match TRBD2. Germline V lookup: CDR1 LGHNA, CDR2 YSLEER. V lost 0 bases, J lost 3 bases, and 4 bases stayed unmatched. CDR3 length: 15 amino acids. The CDR3 DNA is TGCGCCAGCAGCCAAGATACTAGCGGTATCTACGAGCAGTACTTC. This gives the protein CASSQDTSGIYEQYF.

Here the CDR3 reads CASSFQVAETQYF. The DNA for the CDR3 is TGTGCCAGCAGTTTCCAGGTCGCCGAGACCCAGTACTTC. J is TRBJ2-5 and V is TRBV6-5; D is ambiguous. CDR1 is MNHEY, CDR2 SVGAGI, per germline. V was trimmed by 4 bases and J by 5 bases, leaving 11 bases between them. The CDR3 has 13 residues.

The chain links TRBV2 to TRBJ2-5; D possibly matches TRBD1 or TRBD2 (5 bases each). The CDR3 extends over 13 amino acids. Germline V CDR1 and CDR2: SNHLY, FYNNEI. Between the trimmed V and J ends, which lost 8 bases and 5 bases, there was a span of 15 bases. CDR3 coding DNA: TGTGCCAGCCGAGGGGAGATCGGGGAGACCCAGTACTTC. This sequence encodes CASRGEIGETQYF.

The V gene is TRBV5-1, the J gene TRBJ2-5, with D possibly matching TRBD1 (6 bases). Germline V gene data show CDR1 as SGHRS and CDR2 as YFSETQ. Trimming stripped 1 base from V and 5 bases from J, with 12 bases between. The CDR3 consists of 14 residues. The CDR3 is CASSLYGGAETQYF. In DNA form, the CDR3 reads TGCGCCAGCAGCTTGTATGGGGGCGCCGAGACCCAGTACTTC. Filled out from reference TRBV5-1 and TRBJ2-5, the complete variable domain reads KAGVTQTPRYLIKTRGQQVTLSCSPISGHRSVSWYQQTPGQGLQFLFEYFSETQRNKGNFPGRFSGRQFSNSRSEMNVSTLELGDSALYLCASSLYGGAETQYFGPGTRLLVL.

The chain carries TRBV4-3 and TRBJ2-3; the match to TRBD2 covers 8 bases. This CDR3 is 16 amino acids long. Losses at the gene ends were 0 bases for V and 6 bases for J; bases not matched to a gene: 8. Germline CDR1 and CDR2: LGHNA and YSLEER. The CDR3 DNA reads as TGCGCCAGCAGCCAAGATACCAGCGGGAGAACCGATACGCAGTATTTT. It specifies CASSQDTSGRTDTQYF.

The chain links TRBV12-1 to TRBJ2-3; TRBD1 was called by the table and not checked on the DNA. TRBV12-1 counts as a pseudogene. This CDR3 region has 16 residues. CDR3 coding DNA: TGTGCCAGCAGCAATCTCCCGGGACAGGGTTCAGATACGCAGTATTTT. Protein sequence: CASSNLPGQGSDTQYF.

This rearrangement joins TRBV2 to TRBJ2-5; D may be TRBD2 (6 bases). V was clipped by 1 base and J by 6 bases, with 12 bases between them. Germline values: CDR1 SNHLY, CDR2 FYNNEI. CDR3 length equals 14 residues. The CDR3 spells CASSEGAGGQTQYF. The CDR3 DNA follows: TGTGCCAGCAGTGAAGGAGCGGGTGGACAGACCCAGTACTTC.

The chain combines TRBV6-6 with TRBJ1-2; D gene unclear. This CDR3 is built from 11 residues. The V gene's germline CDR1 is MNHNY and CDR2 SVGAGI (reference sequence). Trimming removed 2 bases at V and 13 bases at J, with 11 bases between. This chain's CDR3 is CASSYDNLPTF. For the CDR3, the DNA is TGTGCCAGCAGTTACGACAACCTCCCCACCTTC.

The chain is built from TRBV7-2 and TRBJ2-1; 7 nucleotides align to TRBD1. V trimming: 6 bases; J trimming: 12 bases; junction bases outside the gene matches: 14. Germline CDR1 and CDR2: SGHTA and FQGNSA. There are 14 residues in the CDR3. CDR3 region: CASSSGTVGYRQFF. In DNA form, the CDR3 reads TGTGCCAGCAGTTCCGGGACAGTCGGTTATCGGCAGTTCTTC.

The chain has TRBV7-2 and TRBJ1-1; 8 nucleotides line up with TRBD1. Germline loops: CDR1 SGHTA, CDR2 FQGNSA. This CDR3 is 15 amino acids long. V trimming: 1 base; J trimming: 3 bases; junction bases outside the gene matches: 4. The CDR3 nucleotides are TGTGCCAGCAGCTTAGTCACAGGGGGGTACACTGAAGCTTTCTTT. Encoded protein: CASSLVTGGYTEAFF.

V is TRBV5-8 and J is TRBJ1-5, with a possible D match to TRBD1 (6 bases). The CDR3 runs 14 residues. V gave up 0 bases and J gave up 9 bases, with 13 bases separating them. Germline V gives CDR1 SGHTS, CDR2 YDEGEE. CDR3 residues: CASSLAGVLGPQHF. Written as DNA, the CDR3 is TGTGCCAGCAGCTTGGCAGGGGTCCTAGGGCCCCAGCATTTT. Full variable domain (outside the CDR3, taken from reference TRBV5-8 and TRBJ1-5): EAGVTQSPTHLIKTRGQQATLRCSPISGHTSVYWYQQALGLGLQFLLWYDEGEERNRGNFPPRFSGRQFPNYSSELNVNALELEDSALYLCASSLAGVLGPQHFGDGTRLSIL.

CDR3 loop: CASSLIAEAYEQYF. DNA of the CDR3: TGCGCCAGCAGCTTGATTGCCGAAGCCTACGAGCAGTACTTC. This chain joins TRBV5-1 and TRBJ2-7; D uncertain. V was pared by 1 base and J by 2 bases, with 10 bases between. The length of the CDR3 is 14 residues. Germline V lookup: CDR1 SGHRS, CDR2 YFSETQ.